Reported below is one T cell receptor (beta chain). The antigen is unknown. These data originate in a study of shared clonotypes between healthy human individuals. On the study more broadly: Those who served as donors were a couple of women and three men between the ages of 18 and 49. Each donor's CD8 memory used one plate, CD8 naive two, each CD4 subset three.

Study outcomes and limitations: It was the few donors that limited the genetic and exposure-history diversity represented. Clonotype sharing across four donors was observed for 4% to 5.5% of naive CD4 clonotypes.

The data were produced by immunoSEQ multiplex PCR, yet TCRdb's version contains in-frame clones alone and is incomplete. Among roughly 1,500,000 clones, 97% to 99% were seen once, and the ten largest hold 0.36%. The sequenced sample consisted of naive CD4+ T cells sorted from blood. The subset: CD45RA+ positively selected. The receptor comes from a young man in good health.

The CDR3 coding sequence is TGCAGCGTTGAAGGGTGGATGGAAGAGACCCAGTACTTC. Encoded protein: CSVEGWMEETQYF. V gene TRBV29-1 combines with J gene TRBJ2-5; D is unclear. Trimming removed 1 base at V and 3 bases at J, with 9 bases between. The CDR3 extends over 13 amino acids. The germline CDR1 and CDR2 sequences are SQVTM and ANQGSEA.